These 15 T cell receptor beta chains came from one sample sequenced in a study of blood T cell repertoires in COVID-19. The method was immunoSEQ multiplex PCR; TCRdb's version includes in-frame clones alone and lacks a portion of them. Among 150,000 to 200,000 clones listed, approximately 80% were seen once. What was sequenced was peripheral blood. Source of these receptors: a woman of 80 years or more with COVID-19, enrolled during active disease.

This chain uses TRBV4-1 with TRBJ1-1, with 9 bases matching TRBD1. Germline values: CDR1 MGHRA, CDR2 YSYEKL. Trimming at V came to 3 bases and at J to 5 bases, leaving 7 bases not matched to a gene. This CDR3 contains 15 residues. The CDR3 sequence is CASSHPDRGGTEAFF. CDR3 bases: TGCGCCAGCAGCCACCCGGACAGGGGAGGAACTGAAGCTTTCTTT.

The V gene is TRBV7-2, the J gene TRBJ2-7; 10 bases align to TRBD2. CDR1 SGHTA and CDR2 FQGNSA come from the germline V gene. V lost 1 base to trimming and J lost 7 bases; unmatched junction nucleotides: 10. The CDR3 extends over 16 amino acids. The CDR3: CASSLVSASGRFEQYF. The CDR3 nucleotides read TGTGCCAGCAGCTTAGTTTCGGCTAGCGGGAGATTTGAGCAGTACTTC.

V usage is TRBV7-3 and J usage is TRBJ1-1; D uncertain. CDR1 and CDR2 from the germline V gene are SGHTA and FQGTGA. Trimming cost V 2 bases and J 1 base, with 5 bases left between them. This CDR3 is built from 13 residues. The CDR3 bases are TGTGCCAGCAGCTTAGCGGGGAACACTGAAGCTTTCTTT. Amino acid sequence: CASSLAGNTEAFF.

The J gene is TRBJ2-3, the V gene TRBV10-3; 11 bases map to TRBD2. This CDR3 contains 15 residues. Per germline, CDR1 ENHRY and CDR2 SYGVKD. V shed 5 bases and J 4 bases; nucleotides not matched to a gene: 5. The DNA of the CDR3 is TGTGCCATCAGTCTAGCGGGGGGCCCCTCAGATACGCAGTATTTT. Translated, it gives CAISLAGGPSDTQYF.

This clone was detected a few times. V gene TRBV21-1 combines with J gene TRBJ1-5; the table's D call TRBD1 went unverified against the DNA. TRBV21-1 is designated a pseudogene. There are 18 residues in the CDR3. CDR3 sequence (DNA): TGTGCCAGCACCGGAAGAGGCCGACTGGGGCTCCCCAATCAGCCCCAGCATTTT. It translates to CASTGRGRLGLPNQPQHF.

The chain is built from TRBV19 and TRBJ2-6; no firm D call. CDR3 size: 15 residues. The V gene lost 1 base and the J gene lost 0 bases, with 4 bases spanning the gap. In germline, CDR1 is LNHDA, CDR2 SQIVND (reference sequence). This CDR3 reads CASSIAHSGANVLTF. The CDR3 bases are TGTGCCAGTAGTATAGCCCACTCTGGGGCCAACGTCCTGACTTTC.

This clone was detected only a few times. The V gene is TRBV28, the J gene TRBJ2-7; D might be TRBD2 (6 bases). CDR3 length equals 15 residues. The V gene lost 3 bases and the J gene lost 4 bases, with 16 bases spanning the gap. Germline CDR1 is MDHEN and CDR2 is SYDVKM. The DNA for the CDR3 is TGTGCCAGCAGTTTTAGGCGGGATGGAGGATACGAGCAGTACTTC. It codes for CASSFRRDGGYEQYF.

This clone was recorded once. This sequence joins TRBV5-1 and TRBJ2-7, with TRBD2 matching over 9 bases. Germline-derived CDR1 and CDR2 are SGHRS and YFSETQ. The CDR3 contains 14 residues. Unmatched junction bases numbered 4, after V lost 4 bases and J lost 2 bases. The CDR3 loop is CASSPIAGAYEQYF. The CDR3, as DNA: TGCGCCAGCAGCCCGATAGCGGGAGCCTACGAGCAGTACTTC.

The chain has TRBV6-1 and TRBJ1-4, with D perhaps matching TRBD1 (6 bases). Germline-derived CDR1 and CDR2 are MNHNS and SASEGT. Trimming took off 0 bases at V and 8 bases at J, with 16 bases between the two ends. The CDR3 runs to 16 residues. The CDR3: CASSEALGGPVEKLFF. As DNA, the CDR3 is TGTGCCAGCAGTGAAGCCTTGGGGGGGCCGGTCGAAAAACTGTTTTTT.

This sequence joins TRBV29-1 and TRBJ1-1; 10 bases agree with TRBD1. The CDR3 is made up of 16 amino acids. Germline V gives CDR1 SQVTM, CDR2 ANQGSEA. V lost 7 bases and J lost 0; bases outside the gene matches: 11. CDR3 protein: CSAGGTGVRVNTEAFF. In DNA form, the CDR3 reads TGCAGCGCCGGTGGGACAGGGGTTAGGGTGAACACTGAAGCTTTCTTT.

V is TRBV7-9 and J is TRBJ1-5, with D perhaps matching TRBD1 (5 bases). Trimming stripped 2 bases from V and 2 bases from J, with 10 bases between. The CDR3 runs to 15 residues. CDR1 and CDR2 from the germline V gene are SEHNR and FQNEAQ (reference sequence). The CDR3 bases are TGTGCCAGCAGCTTAAGCTGGGGGGGCAATCAGCCCCAGCATTTT. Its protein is CASSLSWGGNQPQHF.

The CDR3 bases are TGTGCCAGCAGCTCGGGGACTTATACCGGGGAGCTGTTTTTT. Encoded protein: CASSSGTYTGELFF. This chain connects TRBV7-8 to TRBJ2-2, with D maybe TRBD2 (6 bases). Trimming removed 4 bases from V and 5 bases from J, with 11 bases in between. This CDR3 has 14 amino acids. In germline, CDR1 is SGHVS, CDR2 FQNEAQ.

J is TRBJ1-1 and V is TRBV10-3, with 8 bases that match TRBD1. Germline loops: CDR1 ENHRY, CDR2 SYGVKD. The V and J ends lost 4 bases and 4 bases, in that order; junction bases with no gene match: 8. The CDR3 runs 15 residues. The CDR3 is CAISGSTGEGTEAFF. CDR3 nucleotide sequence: TGTGCCATCAGTGGGTCGACAGGGGAGGGCACTGAAGCTTTCTTT.

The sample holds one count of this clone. The CDR3 region is CASSRGGADTEAFF. The CDR3 coding sequence is TGTGCCAGCAGCCGCGGGGGCGCAGACACTGAAGCTTTCTTT. This chain joins TRBV3-1 (or the pseudogene TRBV3-2) and TRBJ1-1; D possibly corresponds to TRBD1 (6 bases). Germline V gene sequence: CDR1 LGHDT, CDR2 YNNKEL (reference sequence). This CDR3 is 14 amino acids long. V was cut by 4 bases and J by 3 bases, with 12 bases left in between.

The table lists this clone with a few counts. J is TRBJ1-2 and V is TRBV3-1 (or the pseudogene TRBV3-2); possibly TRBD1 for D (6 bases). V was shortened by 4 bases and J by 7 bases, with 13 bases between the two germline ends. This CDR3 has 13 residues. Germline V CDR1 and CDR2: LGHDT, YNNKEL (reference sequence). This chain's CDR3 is CASSRTDLGGYTF. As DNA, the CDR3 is TGTGCCAGCAGCCGGACAGACCTTGGTGGCTACACCTTC.